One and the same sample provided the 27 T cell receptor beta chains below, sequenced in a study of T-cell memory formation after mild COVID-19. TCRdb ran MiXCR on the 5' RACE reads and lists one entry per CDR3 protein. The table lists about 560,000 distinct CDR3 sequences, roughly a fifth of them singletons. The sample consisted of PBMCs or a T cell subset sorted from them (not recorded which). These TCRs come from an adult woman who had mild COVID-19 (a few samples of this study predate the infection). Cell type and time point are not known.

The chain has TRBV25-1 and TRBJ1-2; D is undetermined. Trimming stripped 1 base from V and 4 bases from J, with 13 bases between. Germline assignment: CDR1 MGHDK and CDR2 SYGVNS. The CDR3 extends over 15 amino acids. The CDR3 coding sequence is TGTGCCAGCAGTGAATGGGAGGAAACTATCTATGGCTACACCTTC. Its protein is CASSEWEETIYGYTF.

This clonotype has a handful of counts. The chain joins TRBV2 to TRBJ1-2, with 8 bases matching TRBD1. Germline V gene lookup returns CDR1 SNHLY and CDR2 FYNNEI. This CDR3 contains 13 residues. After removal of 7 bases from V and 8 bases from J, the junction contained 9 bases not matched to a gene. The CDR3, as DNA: TGTGCCAGCACCTTGGACAGGGTGCGCGGCTACACCTTC. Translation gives CASTLDRVRGYTF. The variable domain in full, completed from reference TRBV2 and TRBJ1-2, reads EPEVTQTPSHQVTQMGQEVILRCVPISNHLYFYWYRQILGQKVEFLVSFYNNEISEKSEIFDDQFSVERPDGSNFTLKIRSTKLEDSAMYFCASTLDRVRGYTFGSGTRLTVV.

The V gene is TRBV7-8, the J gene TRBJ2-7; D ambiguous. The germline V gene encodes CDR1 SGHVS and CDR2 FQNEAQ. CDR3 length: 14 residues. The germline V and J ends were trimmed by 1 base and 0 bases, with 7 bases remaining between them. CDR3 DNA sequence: TGTGCCAGCAGCTTAGAGGGCTTCTCCTACGAGCAGTACTTC. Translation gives CASSLEGFSYEQYF.

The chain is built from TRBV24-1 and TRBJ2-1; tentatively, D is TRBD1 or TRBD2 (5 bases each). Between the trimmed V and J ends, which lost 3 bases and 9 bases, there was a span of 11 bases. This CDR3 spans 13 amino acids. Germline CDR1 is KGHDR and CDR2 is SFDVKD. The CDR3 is CATSDAGTAEQFF. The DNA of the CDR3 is TGTGCCACCAGTGATGCAGGGACCGCTGAGCAGTTCTTC.

The CDR3 protein is CASRDTGLGNQPQHF. The CDR3 region has the DNA TGTGCCAGCAGGGATACAGGGCTAGGCAATCAGCCCCAGCATTTT. The V call is TRBV2, the J call TRBJ1-5; tentatively, D is TRBD1 (6 bases). CDR3 size: 15 residues. Trimming cost V 6 bases and J 2 bases, with 14 bases left between them. Germline CDR1 SNHLY, CDR2 FYNNEI.

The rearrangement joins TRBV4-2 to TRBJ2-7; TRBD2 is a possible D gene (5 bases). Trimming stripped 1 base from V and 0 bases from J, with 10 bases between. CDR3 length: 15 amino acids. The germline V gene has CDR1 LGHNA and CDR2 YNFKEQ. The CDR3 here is CASSQGLSASYEQYF. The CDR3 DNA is TGTGCCAGCAGCCAAGGCCTTAGCGCCTCCTACGAGCAGTACTTC.

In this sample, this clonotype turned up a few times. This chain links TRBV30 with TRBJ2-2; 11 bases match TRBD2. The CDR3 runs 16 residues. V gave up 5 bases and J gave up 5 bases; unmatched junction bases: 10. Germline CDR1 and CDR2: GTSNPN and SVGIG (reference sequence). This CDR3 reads CAWGTSGGSLTGELFF. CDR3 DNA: TGTGCCTGGGGTACTAGCGGGGGCTCTTTGACCGGGGAGCTGTTTTTT. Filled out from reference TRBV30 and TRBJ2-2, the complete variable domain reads SQTIHQWPATLVQPVGSPLSLECTVEGTSNPNLYWYRQAAGRGLQLLFYSVGIGQISSEVPQNLSASRPQDRQFILSSKKLLLSDSGFYLCAWGTSGGSLTGELFFGEGSRLTVL.

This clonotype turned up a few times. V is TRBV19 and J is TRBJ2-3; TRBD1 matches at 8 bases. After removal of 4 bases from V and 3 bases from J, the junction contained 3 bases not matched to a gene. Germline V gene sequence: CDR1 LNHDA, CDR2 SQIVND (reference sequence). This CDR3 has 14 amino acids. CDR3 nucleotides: TGTGCCAGTAGTAGAACAGGGGGGACAGATACGCAGTATTTT. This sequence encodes CASSRTGGTDTQYF.

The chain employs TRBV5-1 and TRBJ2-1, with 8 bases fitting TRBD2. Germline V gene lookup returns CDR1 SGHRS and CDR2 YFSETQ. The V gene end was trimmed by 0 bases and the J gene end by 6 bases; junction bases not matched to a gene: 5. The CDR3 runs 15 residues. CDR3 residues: CASSLVGGRPNEQFF. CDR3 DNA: TGCGCCAGCAGCTTGGTAGGCGGGAGGCCCAATGAGCAGTTCTTC.

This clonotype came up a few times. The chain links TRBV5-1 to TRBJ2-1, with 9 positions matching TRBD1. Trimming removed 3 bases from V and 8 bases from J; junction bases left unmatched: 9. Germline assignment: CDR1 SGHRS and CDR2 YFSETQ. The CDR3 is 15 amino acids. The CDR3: CASSSTWDREDEQFF. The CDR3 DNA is TGCGCCAGCAGCTCTACCTGGGACAGGGAGGATGAGCAGTTCTTC. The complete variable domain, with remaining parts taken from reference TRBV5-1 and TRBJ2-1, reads KAGVTQTPRYLIKTRGQQVTLSCSPISGHRSVSWYQQTPGQGLQFLFEYFSETQRNKGNFPGRFSGRQFSNSRSEMNVSTLELGDSALYLCASSSTWDREDEQFFGPGTRLTVL.

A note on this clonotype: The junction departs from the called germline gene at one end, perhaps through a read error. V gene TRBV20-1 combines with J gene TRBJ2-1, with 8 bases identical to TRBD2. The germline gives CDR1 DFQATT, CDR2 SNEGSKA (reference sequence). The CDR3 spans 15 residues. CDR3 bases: TGCAGTGCTAGAGTCCTCGGGGGGGGCTACAATGGGCAGTTCTTC. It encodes CSARVLGGGYNGQFF.

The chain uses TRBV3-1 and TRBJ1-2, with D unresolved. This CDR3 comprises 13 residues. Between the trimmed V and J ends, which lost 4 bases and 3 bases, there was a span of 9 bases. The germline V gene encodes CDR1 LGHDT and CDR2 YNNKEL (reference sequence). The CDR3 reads CASSRTSDYGYTF. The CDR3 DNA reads TGTGCCAGCAGCCGGACGTCCGACTATGGCTACACCTTC.

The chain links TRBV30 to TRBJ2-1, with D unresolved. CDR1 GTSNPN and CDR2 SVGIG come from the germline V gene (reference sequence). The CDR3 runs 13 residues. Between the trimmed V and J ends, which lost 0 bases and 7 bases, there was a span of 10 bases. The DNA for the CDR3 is TGTGCCTGGAGTGTAAACCCCGGGAATGAGCAGTTCTTC. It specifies CAWSVNPGNEQFF.

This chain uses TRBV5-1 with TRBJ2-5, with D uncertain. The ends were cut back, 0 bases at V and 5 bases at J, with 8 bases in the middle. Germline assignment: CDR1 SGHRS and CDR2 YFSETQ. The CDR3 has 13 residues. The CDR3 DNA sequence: TGCGCCAGCAGCTTGGTAGATATGGAGACCCAGTACTTC. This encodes CASSLVDMETQYF.

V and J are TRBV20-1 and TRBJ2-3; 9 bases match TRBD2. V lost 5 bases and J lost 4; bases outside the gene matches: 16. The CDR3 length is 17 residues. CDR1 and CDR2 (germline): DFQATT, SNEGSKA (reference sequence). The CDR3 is CSAPMPGGLAGSDTQYF. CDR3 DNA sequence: TGCAGTGCTCCTATGCCGGGCGGGCTAGCGGGGTCAGATACGCAGTATTTT.

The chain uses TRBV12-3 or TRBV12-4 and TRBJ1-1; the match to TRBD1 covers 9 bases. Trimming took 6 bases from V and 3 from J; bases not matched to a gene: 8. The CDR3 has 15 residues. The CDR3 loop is CASREGTGRDTEAFF. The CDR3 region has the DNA TGTGCCAGCAGGGAAGGGACAGGGAGGGACACTGAAGCTTTCTTT.

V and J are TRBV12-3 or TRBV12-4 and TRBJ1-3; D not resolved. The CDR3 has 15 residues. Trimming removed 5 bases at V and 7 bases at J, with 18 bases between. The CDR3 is CASSTPQEARNTIYF. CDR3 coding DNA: TGTGCCAGCAGTACCCCACAAGAGGCCCGGAACACCATATATTTT.

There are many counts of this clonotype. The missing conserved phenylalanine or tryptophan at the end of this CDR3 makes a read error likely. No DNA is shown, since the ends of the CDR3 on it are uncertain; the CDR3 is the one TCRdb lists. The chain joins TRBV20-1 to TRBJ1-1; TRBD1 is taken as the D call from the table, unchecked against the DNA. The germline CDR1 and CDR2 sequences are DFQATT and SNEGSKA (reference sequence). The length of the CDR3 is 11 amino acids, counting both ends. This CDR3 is CSASVGNRVTV.

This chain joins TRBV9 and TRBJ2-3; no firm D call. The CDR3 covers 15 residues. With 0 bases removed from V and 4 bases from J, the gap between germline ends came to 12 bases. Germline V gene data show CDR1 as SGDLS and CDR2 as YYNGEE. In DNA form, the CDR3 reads TGTGCCAGCAGCGTAGGTAGCTCCCCCGCAGATACGCAGTATTTT. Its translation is CASSVGSSPADTQYF.

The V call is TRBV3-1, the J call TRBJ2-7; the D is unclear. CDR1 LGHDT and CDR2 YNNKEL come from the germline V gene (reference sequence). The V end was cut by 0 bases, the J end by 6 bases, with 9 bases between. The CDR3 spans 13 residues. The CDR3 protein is CASSQERWAEQYF. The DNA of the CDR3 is TGTGCCAGCAGCCAAGAAAGGTGGGCCGAGCAGTACTTC.

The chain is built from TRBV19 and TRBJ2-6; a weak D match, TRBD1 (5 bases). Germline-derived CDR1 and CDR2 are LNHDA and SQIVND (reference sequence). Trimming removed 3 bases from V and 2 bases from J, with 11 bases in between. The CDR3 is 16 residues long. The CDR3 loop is CASSILSGTGANVLTF. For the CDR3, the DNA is TGTGCCAGTAGTATCCTGTCAGGGACTGGGGCCAACGTCCTGACTTTC.

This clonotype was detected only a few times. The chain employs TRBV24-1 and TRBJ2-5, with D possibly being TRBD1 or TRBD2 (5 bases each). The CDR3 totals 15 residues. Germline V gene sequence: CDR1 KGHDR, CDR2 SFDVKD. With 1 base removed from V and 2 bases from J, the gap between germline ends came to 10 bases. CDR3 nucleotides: TGTGCCACCAGTGATTTCCGGGACGCTCAAGAGACCCAGTACTTC. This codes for CATSDFRDAQETQYF.

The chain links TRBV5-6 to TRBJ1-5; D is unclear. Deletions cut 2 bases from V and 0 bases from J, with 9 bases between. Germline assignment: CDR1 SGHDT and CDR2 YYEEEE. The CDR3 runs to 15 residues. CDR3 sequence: CASSFSPISNQPQHF. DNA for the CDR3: TGTGCCAGCAGCTTCTCTCCGATTAGCAATCAGCCCCAGCATTTT.

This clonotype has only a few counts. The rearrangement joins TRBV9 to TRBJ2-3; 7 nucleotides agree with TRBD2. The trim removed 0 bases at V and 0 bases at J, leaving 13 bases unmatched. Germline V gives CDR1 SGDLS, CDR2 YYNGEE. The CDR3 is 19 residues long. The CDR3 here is CASSVVPASGTSSTDTQYF. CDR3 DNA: TGTGCCAGCAGCGTAGTGCCGGCTAGCGGAACCTCTAGCACAGATACGCAGTATTTT.

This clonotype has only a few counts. CDR3 nucleotides: TGTGCCAGCAGTGAATTAGCTATTAACCTCCACGAGCAGTACTTC. It codes for CASSELAINLHEQYF. The V gene is TRBV25-1, the J gene TRBJ2-7; no definite D call. Per germline, CDR1 MGHDK and CDR2 SYGVNS. The ends were cut back, 1 base at V and 5 bases at J, with 15 bases in the middle. This CDR3 comprises 15 residues.

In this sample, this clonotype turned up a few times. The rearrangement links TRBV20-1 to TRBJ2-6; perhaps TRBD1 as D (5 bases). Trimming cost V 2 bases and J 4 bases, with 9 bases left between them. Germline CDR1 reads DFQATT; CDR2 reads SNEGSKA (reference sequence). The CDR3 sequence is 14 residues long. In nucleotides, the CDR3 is TGCAGTGCTAGACGCGACAGAGGGGCCAACGTCCTGACTTTC. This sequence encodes CSARRDRGANVLTF.

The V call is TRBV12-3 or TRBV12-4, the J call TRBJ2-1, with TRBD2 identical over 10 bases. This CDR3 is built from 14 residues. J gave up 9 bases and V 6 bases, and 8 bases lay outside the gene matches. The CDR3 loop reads CASRVSGRAPEQFF. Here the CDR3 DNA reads TGTGCCAGCAGAGTCAGCGGGAGGGCCCCTGAGCAGTTCTTC.